One and the same sample provided the 27 T cell receptor beta chains below, sequenced in a study of blood T cell repertoires in COVID-19. Sequencing used immunoSEQ multiplex PCR; TCRdb keeps in-frame clones, though not all of them. The top ten clones hold 1.5% to 2% of a sample with roughly 140,000 clones, over 70% of them seen once. The sequenced sample consisted of peripheral blood. The receptors originated from a woman between 45 and 60 years old with acute or convalescent COVID-19.

In its sample, this clone was seen once. The chain is built from TRBV18 and TRBJ1-1, with unresolved D. There are 14 residues in the CDR3. Per germline, CDR1 KGHSH and CDR2 LQKENI. Trimming pared 3 bases from V and 7 bases from J, leaving 15 bases between. CDR3 amino acids: CASSPKGGPSEAFF. CDR3 in DNA: TGTGCCAGCTCACCGAAAGGAGGTCCGAGTGAAGCTTTCTTT.

This clone has just one count. The gene calls are TRBV28 and TRBJ2-3, with a possible D match to TRBD2 (5 bases). The CDR3 is 12 amino acids. Germline V gene sequence: CDR1 MDHEN, CDR2 SYDVKM. V lost 8 bases, J lost 3 bases, and 9 bases lay in between. CDR3 DNA: TGTGCCAGCGGGAGAGGTACAGATACGCAGTATTTT. This codes for CASGRGTDTQYF.

V gene TRBV18 combines with J gene TRBJ1-2, with 9 bases lining up with TRBD1. The CDR3 sequence is 15 residues long. With V trimmed by 2 bases and J by 4 bases, 5 bases remained unmatched. CDR1 is KGHSH and CDR2 is LQKENI in the germline V gene. The CDR3 is CASSPGQTGGYGYTF. In DNA, the CDR3 is TGTGCCAGCTCACCAGGTCAGACAGGGGGCTATGGCTACACCTTC.

The V call is TRBV7-8, the J call TRBJ1-2, with D perhaps matching TRBD1 (5 bases). This CDR3 has 15 amino acids. From germline, CDR1 is SGHVS and CDR2 FQNEAQ. The V end lost 7 bases, the J end lost 8 bases, and 23 bases lay between the germline ends. The CDR3 reads CASNPTDSLPRGYTF. The CDR3 DNA sequence: TGTGCCAGCAACCCGACAGATTCCTTACCTCGAGGCTACACCTTC. Using reference TRBV7-8 and TRBJ1-2 for the parts outside the CDR3, the full variable domain is GAGVSQSPRYKVAKRGQDVALRCDPISGHVSLFWYQQALGQGPEFLTYFQNEAQLDKSGLPSDRFFAERPEGSVSTLKIQRTQQEDSAVYLCASNPTDSLPRGYTFGSGTRLTVV.

The chain combines TRBV2 with TRBJ1-1; TRBD1 might be the D (5 bases). Trimming removed 5 bases at V and 0 bases at J, with 7 bases between. CDR1 and CDR2 from the germline V gene are SNHLY and FYNNEI. This CDR3 is built from 13 residues. CDR3 coding DNA: TGTGCCAGCAGTTTGGACATGAACACTGAAGCTTTCTTT. Translated: CASSLDMNTEAFF.

The rearrangement uses TRBV6-5 and TRBJ1-5; 8 positions agree with TRBD1. V lost 2 bases and J lost 3; bases outside the gene matches: 3. The CDR3 extends over 15 amino acids. Germline CDR1 reads MNHEY; CDR2 reads SVGAGI. Written as DNA, the CDR3 is TGTGCCAGCAGTTACACGACAGGGGCCAATCAGCCCCAGCATTTT. Protein sequence: CASSYTTGANQPQHF.

This sequence joins TRBV6-6 and TRBJ1-3; 10 positions agree with TRBD1. Germline values: CDR1 MNHNY, CDR2 SVGAGI (reference sequence). Trimming removed 6 bases from V and 4 bases from J; junction bases left unmatched: 6. CDR3 length: 15 amino acids. CDR3 coding DNA: TGTGCCAGCAGACGACAGGGGGCGAGCGGAAACACCATATATTTT. It yields the protein CASRRQGASGNTIYF.

The J gene is TRBJ2-2, the V gene TRBV11-2; D possibly corresponds to TRBD2 (5 bases). Trimming cost V 6 bases and J 4 bases, with 9 bases left between them. The germline V gene has CDR1 SGHAT and CDR2 FQNNGV. This CDR3 has 13 amino acids. In DNA, the CDR3 is TGTGCCAGCAGACTAGTCCTCACCGGGGAGCTGTTTTTT. It translates to CASRLVLTGELFF.

The chain uses TRBV5-4 and TRBJ1-6, with D possibly matching TRBD1 (6 bases). Trimming stripped 1 base from V and 8 bases from J, with 13 bases between. The CDR3 has 15 amino acids. From germline, CDR1 is SGHNT and CDR2 YYREEE (reference sequence). The CDR3 reads CASSLRGGADSPLHF. Written as DNA, the CDR3 is TGTGCCAGCAGCTTGAGGGGGGGCGCGGATTCACCCCTCCACTTT.

The rearrangement joins TRBV2 to TRBJ2-3; 15 positions agree with TRBD2. The V and J ends lost 10 bases and 0 bases, in that order; junction bases with no gene match: 8. This CDR3 is 17 amino acids long. CDR1 and CDR2 (germline): SNHLY, FYNNEI. The CDR3: CATTGTSGGSSTDTQYF. CDR3 DNA sequence: TGTGCCACGACGGGGACTAGCGGGGGGTCTAGCACAGATACGCAGTATTTT.

In regard to this clone: This sample includes further DNA sequences coding for the same CDR3. The gene calls are TRBV30 and TRBJ1-6; 9 nucleotides match TRBD1. This CDR3 has 15 residues. Germline CDR1 reads GTSNPN; CDR2 reads SVGIG (reference sequence). With 0 bases clipped from V and 7 bases from J, the junction kept 4 bases outside the gene matches. The CDR3 DNA reads as TGTGCCTGGAGTGTACGGGGACAGGGAAATTCACCCCTCCACTTT. Its translation is CAWSVRGQGNSPLHF.

The chain combines TRBV30 with TRBJ1-2, with D perhaps matching TRBD1 (6 bases). Trimming pared 5 bases from V and 4 bases from J, leaving 20 bases between. From germline, CDR1 is GTSNPN and CDR2 SVGIG (reference sequence). This CDR3 has 15 amino acids. The CDR3 here is CAWFDGNPGVYGYTF. The CDR3 coding sequence is TGTGCCTGGTTCGACGGGAACCCAGGGGTCTATGGCTACACCTTC.

J is TRBJ1-5 and V is TRBV2; the D gene is possibly TRBD1 (5 bases). The CDR3 contains 14 residues. Germline V gene lookup returns CDR1 SNHLY and CDR2 FYNNEI. Trimming removed 2 bases at V and 4 bases at J, with 9 bases between. The CDR3 loop is CASSEHRKNQPQHF. The CDR3 DNA reads as TGTGCCAGCAGTGAACACAGGAAAAATCAGCCCCAGCATTTT. Full variable domain (rest looked up from reference TRBV2 and TRBJ1-5): EPEVTQTPSHQVTQMGQEVILRCVPISNHLYFYWYRQILGQKVEFLVSFYNNEISEKSEIFDDQFSVERPDGSNFTLKIRSTKLEDSAMYFCASSEHRKNQPQHFGDGTRLSIL.

This clone appeared a single time. The CDR3 region is CASSQVGTGQNIQYF. CDR3 DNA: TGTGCCAGCAGCCAAGTGGGGACAGGACAAAACATTCAGTACTTC. The chain has TRBV3-1 (or the pseudogene TRBV3-2) and TRBJ2-4, with 8 bases matching TRBD1. The CDR3 contains 15 residues. J was trimmed by 5 bases and V by 1 base; bases with no gene match: 4. Germline-derived CDR1 and CDR2 are LGHDT and YNNKEL (reference sequence).

The J gene is TRBJ1-2, the V gene TRBV4-1; D unresolved. This CDR3 has 14 residues. The V gene lost 4 bases and the J gene lost 4 bases, with 13 bases spanning the gap. Germline CDR1 MGHRA, CDR2 YSYEKL. CDR3 protein: CASSPWEGPYGYTF. The CDR3 DNA reads TGCGCCAGCAGCCCTTGGGAGGGTCCCTATGGCTACACCTTC.

This sequence joins TRBV27 and TRBJ1-3, with 11 bases fitting TRBD1. J lost 4 bases, V lost 6 bases, and 14 bases had no gene match. Germline assignment: CDR1 MNHEY and CDR2 SMNVEV (reference sequence). This CDR3 has 18 amino acids. The CDR3 DNA follows: TGTGCCAGCAGATCTTTATTCCGGACAGGGGGCCCGGGAAACACCATATATTTT. This codes for CASRSLFRTGGPGNTIYF.

This chain joins TRBV29-1 and TRBJ1-5, with 8 nucleotides matching TRBD1. CDR1 and CDR2 (germline): SQVTM, ANQGSEA. This CDR3 spans 13 amino acids. V dropped 3 bases and J dropped 4; count of bases not matched to a gene: 2. CDR3 bases: TGCAGCGTTGACAGGGGGCCGAATCAGCCCCAGCATTTT. Translating it yields CSVDRGPNQPQHF.

This sequence joins TRBV21-1 and TRBJ2-5; TRBD2 is the table's D call, not checked against the DNA. TRBV21-1 has pseudogene status. The CDR3 runs to 18 residues. The CDR3, as DNA: TGTGCCAGCAGCTCTTATGGCCCCCGGGCCCAACTAGGGGAGACCCAGTACTTC. It is translated as CASSSYGPRAQLGETQYF.

The J gene is TRBJ1-1, the V gene TRBV10-1; D ambiguous. The ends were cut back, 8 bases at V and 7 bases at J, with 20 bases in the middle. CDR1 and CDR2 (germline): WNHNN, SYGVQD (reference sequence). The CDR3 loop spans 14 amino acids. The CDR3: CASSAEVRALEAFF. The CDR3 bases are TGCGCCAGCTCCGCGGAGGTACGGGCCCTTGAAGCTTTCTTT.

The genes are TRBV4-1 and TRBJ2-3, with 11 bases matching TRBD1. The V and J ends lost 2 bases and 5 bases, in that order; junction bases with no gene match: 9. The CDR3 sequence is 17 residues long. Germline-derived CDR1 and CDR2 are MGHRA and YSYEKL. The CDR3 sequence: CASSQSGQGGGVDTQYF. The CDR3 bases are TGCGCCAGCAGCCAATCGGGACAGGGGGGAGGTGTAGATACGCAGTATTTT.

The chain links TRBV6-5 to TRBJ2-1, with D unclear. Germline CDR1 is MNHEY and CDR2 is SVGAGI. This CDR3 comprises 12 residues. V lost 6 bases, J lost 12 bases, and 15 bases lay in between. DNA of the CDR3: TGTGCCAGCAGCCCCCCCGCAGGTGCGCAGTTCTTC. Protein: CASSPPAGAQFF.

The chain has TRBV7-8 and TRBJ2-2; the match to TRBD1 covers 11 bases. The germline gives CDR1 SGHVS, CDR2 FQNEAQ. V was clipped by 2 bases and J by 4 bases; unmatched bases: 3. The CDR3 runs to 16 residues. The CDR3 DNA reads as TGTGCCAGCAGCTTACAGGGACAGGGGGGCACCGGGGAGCTGTTTTTT. This sequence encodes CASSLQGQGGTGELFF.

The gene calls are TRBV7-9 and TRBJ2-2; D is possibly TRBD1 (5 bases). CDR3 length: 17 residues. The V end lost 5 bases, the J end lost 0 bases, and 16 bases lay between the germline ends. Germline V gives CDR1 SEHNR, CDR2 FQNEAQ (reference sequence). CDR3 loop: CASSPRGQRTNTGELFF. CDR3 sequence (DNA): TGTGCCAGCAGCCCAAGGGGTCAGCGTACGAACACCGGGGAGCTGTTTTTT. Full variable domain (rest looked up from reference TRBV7-9 and TRBJ2-2): DTGVSQNPRHKITKRGQNVTFRCDPISEHNRLYWYRQTLGQGPEFLTYFQNEAQLEKSRLLSDRFSAERPKGSFSTLEIQRTEQGDSAMYLCASSPRGQRTNTGELFFGEGSRLTVL.

This chain links TRBV5-1 with TRBJ1-2, with no clear D. The germline V gene encodes CDR1 SGHRS and CDR2 YFSETQ. The CDR3 extends over 13 amino acids. The V gene lost 0 bases and the J gene lost 8 bases, with 11 bases spanning the gap. CDR3 DNA: TGCGCCAGCAGCTTGGATCCCGCGGGGGGCTACACCTTC. This translates into CASSLDPAGGYTF. The variable domain in full, completed from reference TRBV5-1 and TRBJ1-2, reads KAGVTQTPRYLIKTRGQQVTLSCSPISGHRSVSWYQQTPGQGLQFLFEYFSETQRNKGNFPGRFSGRQFSNSRSEMNVSTLELGDSALYLCASSLDPAGGYTFGSGTRLTVV.

This chain joins TRBV11-2 and TRBJ1-1, with a possible D match to TRBD1 (5 bases). V was shortened by 4 bases and J by 6 bases, with 12 bases between the two germline ends. This CDR3 is 13 amino acids long. Germline V lookup: CDR1 SGHAT, CDR2 FQNNGV. The CDR3 nucleotides are TGTGCCAGCAGCTCCCGGGACTTTGCTGAAGCTTTCTTT. Translated: CASSSRDFAEAFF.

In nucleotides, the CDR3 is TGTGCCAGCAGCTTAGGGTCTAGCGGGATGGGTACGCAGTATTTT. Its protein product is CASSLGSSGMGTQYF. J is TRBJ2-3 and V is TRBV7-9, with 9 bases matching TRBD2. V lost 1 base and J lost 8; bases outside the gene matches: 7. Germline CDR1 is SEHNR and CDR2 is FQNEAQ (reference sequence). The CDR3 loop spans 15 amino acids.

The V gene is TRBV28, the J gene TRBJ1-3, with D possibly matching TRBD1 (6 bases). V was cut by 5 bases and J by 8 bases, with 19 bases left in between. In germline, CDR1 is MDHEN, CDR2 SYDVKM. There are 15 residues in the CDR3. The CDR3 loop is CASSAGQLPVDTIYF. DNA for the CDR3: TGTGCCAGCAGTGCAGGACAGCTCCCCGTGGACACCATATATTTT.